This T cell receptor (beta chain) was recorded in a study of blood T cell repertoires in COVID-19. Overall study context: The study drew acute and convalescent COVID-19 samples from the United States, Italy and Spain. T cells, B-cell-depleted T cells, or PBMCs supplied cDNA or gDNA.

Methods used by the authors: Reference gene primers were amplified, and this amplification served to estimate nucleated cell counts. Generated by immunoSEQ multiplex PCR, the TCRdb table keeps only in-frame clones and is missing some. V, J and clone size are taken as reported in that table, and D and trimming were inferred from the DNA itself. The sample lists approximately 190,000 clones; 60% to 85% were seen once. CDR3 size: 14 residues. The germline V gene encodes CDR1 SGHRS and CDR2 YFSETQ. V lost 1 base to trimming and J lost 7 bases; unmatched junction nucleotides: 3. Sequencing was done on a sample of peripheral blood. V is TRBV5-1 and J is TRBJ2-5; 11 bases agree with TRBD2. This clonotype was sampled from a man between 60 and 70 years old with active or convalescent COVID-19. The chain's CDR3 is CASSLTSGSRTQYF. The CDR3 bases are TGCGCCAGCAGCTTGACTAGCGGGAGTCGGACCCAGTACTTC.